This TCR beta chain was sequenced during a study of monozygotic twins with inflammatory bowel disease. Approximately 3.5 ug of total RNA went into each TCR library. Every sample had its cDNA made across eight separate reactions. Reanalyzing the 5' RACE reads, TCRdb keeps one entry per CDR3 protein, without DNA. The sample includes more than 300,000 distinct CDR3 sequences. Each donor had 2.5 ml of blood drawn. This clonotype was obtained from a human donor with ulcerative colitis or Crohn's disease, or a healthy co-twin of an affected twin (not recorded which). Material for sequencing was blood.

The CDR3 is CASSSISRNTIYF. The chain is built from TRBV7-2 and TRBJ1-3. CDR3 length: 13 residues. CDR1 SGHTA and CDR2 FQGNSA come from the germline V gene.